The 5 T cell receptor beta chains in this list originate from one sample, sequenced in a study of early T cells in non-severe SARS-CoV-2 infection. TCRdb re-derived calls from the 5' RACE reads in MiXCR, one entry per CDR3 protein. Found here are more than 65,000 distinct CDR3 sequences, 12% of them singletons; the top ten hold about 4.2%. Material for sequencing was whole blood. These TCRs come from an adult who was a healthcare worker with PCR-confirmed SARS-CoV-2 infection or an uninfected control (not recorded which).

This clonotype was counted at least ten times. The CDR3 DNA is TGCAGTGCTAGAGACCCCCAGGGACAGGTGAATTCACCCCTCCACTTT. Protein product: CSARDPQGQVNSPLHF. The genes are TRBV20-1 and TRBJ1-6; 8 positions agree with TRBD1. With 0 bases clipped from V and 7 bases from J, the junction kept 8 bases outside the gene matches. In germline, CDR1 is DFQATT, CDR2 SNEGSKA (reference sequence). The CDR3 consists of 16 residues.

DNA of the CDR3: TGTGCCAGCAGCTCGACAGGGTTCTACAATGAGCAGTTCTTC. As protein: CASSSTGFYNEQFF. The chain links TRBV7-9 to TRBJ2-1; TRBD1 matches 7 bases. Trimming took 4 bases from V and 3 from J; bases not matched to a gene: 3. Germline values: CDR1 SEHNR, CDR2 FQNEAQ (reference sequence). This CDR3 has 14 amino acids.

This clonotype has just a few counts. The CDR3 sequence is CASSPGRVHEQYF. The CDR3 region has the DNA TGTGCCAGCAGTCCGGGCCGGGTCCACGAGCAGTACTTC. The chain couples TRBV12-3 or TRBV12-4 to TRBJ2-7, with D unresolved. This CDR3 contains 13 residues. V was clipped by 5 bases and J by 5 bases, with 13 bases between them.

This clonotype was seen at least ten times. This rearrangement joins TRBV19 to TRBJ1-4; no clear D. V was shortened by 6 bases and J by 0 bases, with 8 bases between the two germline ends. The CDR3 consists of 14 residues. CDR1 and CDR2 (germline): LNHDA, SQIVND (reference sequence). The DNA of the CDR3 is TGTGCCAGTAGAACCCCCGCAACTAATGAAAAACTGTTTTTT. Its translation is CASRTPATNEKLFF.

The chain is built from TRBV3-1 and TRBJ2-1; 10 bases align to TRBD2. V was pared by 3 bases and J by 2 bases, with 1 base of the junction left unmatched. This CDR3 comprises 15 residues. Per germline, CDR1 LGHDT and CDR2 YNNKEL (reference sequence). The CDR3 loop is CASSHGTSAYNEQFF. The CDR3 DNA is TGTGCCAGCAGCCACGGGACTAGCGCCTACAATGAGCAGTTCTTC.